This TCR beta chain was found in a study of T cells after yellow fever vaccination. This clonotype was counted between two and nine times. Production of TCR cDNA was by 5'RACE template switching, which also added a universal primer site and UMIs. A single record per CDR3 protein comes from TCRdb applying MiXCR to the 5' RACE reads. The profile shows fewer than 650,000 distinct CDR3 sequences, about a fifth of them singletons. Germline values: CDR1 LGHNT, CDR2 FRNRAP. This CDR3 region has 12 residues. The material sequenced was PBMCs, taken approximately 20 days after the first yellow fever vaccination. The chain carries TRBV12-5 and TRBJ1-2, with a tentative D call TRBD1 (6 bases). The clonotype was recovered from a young man who received the YFV17D yellow fever vaccine. The CDR3 loop is CGVQGLNYGYTF. Here the CDR3 DNA reads TGTGGTGTACAGGGACTTAACTATGGCTACACCTTC.